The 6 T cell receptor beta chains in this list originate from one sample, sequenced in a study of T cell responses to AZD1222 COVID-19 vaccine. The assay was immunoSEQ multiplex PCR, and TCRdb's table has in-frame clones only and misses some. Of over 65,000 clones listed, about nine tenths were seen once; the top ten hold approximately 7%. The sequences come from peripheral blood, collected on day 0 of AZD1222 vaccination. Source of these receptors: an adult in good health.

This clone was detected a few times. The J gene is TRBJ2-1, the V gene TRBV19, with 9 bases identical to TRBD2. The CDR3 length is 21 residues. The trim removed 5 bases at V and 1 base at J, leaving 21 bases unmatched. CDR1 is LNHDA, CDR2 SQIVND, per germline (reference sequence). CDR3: CASSPRREASGIRVSYNEQFF. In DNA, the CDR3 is TGTGCCAGTAGTCCCCGCCGAGAGGCTAGCGGGATTAGAGTATCCTACAATGAGCAGTTCTTC.

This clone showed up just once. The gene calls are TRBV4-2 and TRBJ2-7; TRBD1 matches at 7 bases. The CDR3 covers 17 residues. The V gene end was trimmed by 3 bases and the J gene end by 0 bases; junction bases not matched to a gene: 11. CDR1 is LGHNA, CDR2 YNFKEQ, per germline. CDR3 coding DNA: TGTGCCAGCAGCCAGCCAACCTTACAGGGGAACTCCTACGAGCAGTACTTC. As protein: CASSQPTLQGNSYEQYF.

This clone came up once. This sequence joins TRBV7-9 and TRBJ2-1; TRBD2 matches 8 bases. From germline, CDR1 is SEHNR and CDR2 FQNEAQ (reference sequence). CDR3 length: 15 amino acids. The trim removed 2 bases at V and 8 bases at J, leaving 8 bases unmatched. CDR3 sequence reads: CASSLRTGGVHEQFF. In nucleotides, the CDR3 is TGTGCCAGCAGCTTACGAACGGGGGGGGTGCATGAGCAGTTCTTC.

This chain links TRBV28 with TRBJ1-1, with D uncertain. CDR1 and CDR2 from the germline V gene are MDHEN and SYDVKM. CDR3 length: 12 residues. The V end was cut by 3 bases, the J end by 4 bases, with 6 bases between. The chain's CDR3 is CASSLDFTEAFF. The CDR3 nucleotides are TGTGCCAGCAGTTTGGACTTCACTGAAGCTTTCTTT.

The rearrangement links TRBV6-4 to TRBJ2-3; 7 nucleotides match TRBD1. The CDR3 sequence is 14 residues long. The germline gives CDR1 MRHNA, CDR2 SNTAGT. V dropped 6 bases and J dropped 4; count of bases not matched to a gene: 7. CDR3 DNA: TGTGCCAGCAGCGAATACAGGGGCTCAGATACGCAGTATTTT. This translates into CASSEYRGSDTQYF.

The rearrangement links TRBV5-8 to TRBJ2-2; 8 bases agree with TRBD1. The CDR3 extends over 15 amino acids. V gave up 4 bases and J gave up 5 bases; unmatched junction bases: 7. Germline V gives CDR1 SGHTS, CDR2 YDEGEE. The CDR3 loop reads CASSPGQGGTGELFF. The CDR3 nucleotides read TGTGCCAGCAGCCCCGGACAGGGCGGGACCGGGGAGCTGTTTTTT.